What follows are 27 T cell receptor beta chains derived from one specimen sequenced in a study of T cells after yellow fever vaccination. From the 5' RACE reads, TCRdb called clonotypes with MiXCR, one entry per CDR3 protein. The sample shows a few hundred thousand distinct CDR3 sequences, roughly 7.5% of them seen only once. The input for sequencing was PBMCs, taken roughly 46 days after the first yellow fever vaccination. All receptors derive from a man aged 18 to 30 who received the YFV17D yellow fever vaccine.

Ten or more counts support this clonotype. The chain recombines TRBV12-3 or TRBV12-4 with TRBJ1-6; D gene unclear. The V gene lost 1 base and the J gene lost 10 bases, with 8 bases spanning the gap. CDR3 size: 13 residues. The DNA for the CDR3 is TGTGCCAGCAGTTTAGTCGGCGGGTCACCCCTCCACTTT. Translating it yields CASSLVGGSPLHF.

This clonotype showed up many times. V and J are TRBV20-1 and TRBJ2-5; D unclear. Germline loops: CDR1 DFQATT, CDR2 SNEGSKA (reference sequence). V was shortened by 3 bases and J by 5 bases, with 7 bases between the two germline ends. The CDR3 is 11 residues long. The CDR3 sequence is CSARGVETQYF. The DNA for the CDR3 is TGCAGTGCTAGGGGTGTGGAGACCCAGTACTTC.

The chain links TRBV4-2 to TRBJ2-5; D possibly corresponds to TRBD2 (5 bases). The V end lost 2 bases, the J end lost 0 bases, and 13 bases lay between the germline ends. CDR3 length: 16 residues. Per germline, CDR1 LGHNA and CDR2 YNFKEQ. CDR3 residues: CASSQTSGRNQETQYF. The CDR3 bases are TGTGCCAGCAGCCAAACGTCGGGGAGAAACCAAGAGACCCAGTACTTC.

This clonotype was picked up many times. CDR3 DNA: TGTGCCAGCAGCCCCCCACTAGCGGGGATAGGAAATGAGCAGTTCTTC. The encoded protein is CASSPPLAGIGNEQFF. The chain employs TRBV7-2 and TRBJ2-1, with TRBD2 matching 10 bases. The trim removed 5 bases at V and 7 bases at J, leaving 11 bases unmatched. This CDR3 has 16 residues. The germline CDR1 and CDR2 sequences are SGHTA and FQGNSA.

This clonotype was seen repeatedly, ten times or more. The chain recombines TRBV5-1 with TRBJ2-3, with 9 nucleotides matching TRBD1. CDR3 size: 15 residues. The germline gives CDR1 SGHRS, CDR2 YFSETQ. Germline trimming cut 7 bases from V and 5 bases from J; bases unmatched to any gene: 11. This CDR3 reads CASGGRDRVKDTQYF. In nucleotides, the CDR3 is TGCGCCAGCGGGGGCCGGGACAGGGTGAAAGATACGCAGTATTTT.

CDR3 in amino acids: CASSLRAGLNNEQFF. As DNA, the CDR3 is TGTGCCAGCAGCTTGAGAGCGGGGCTAAACAATGAGCAGTTCTTC. V gene TRBV5-5 combines with J gene TRBJ2-1; 7 bases are shared with TRBD2. The CDR3 sequence is 15 residues long. The germline gives CDR1 SGHKS, CDR2 YYEKEE (reference sequence). V gave up 1 base and J gave up 5 bases; unmatched junction bases: 6. Based on the CDR3 plus reference TRBV5-5 and TRBJ2-1, the full variable domain is DAGVTQSPTHLIKTRGQQVTLRCSPISGHKSVSWYQQVLGQGPQFIFQYYEKEERGRGNFPDRFSARQFPNYSSELNVNALLLGDSALYLCASSLRAGLNNEQFFGPGTRLTVL.

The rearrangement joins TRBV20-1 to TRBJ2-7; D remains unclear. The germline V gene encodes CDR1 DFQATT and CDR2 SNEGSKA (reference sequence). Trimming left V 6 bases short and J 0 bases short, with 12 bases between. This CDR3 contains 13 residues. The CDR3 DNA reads TGCAGTGCAATCCAAGGTAGCTCCTACGAGCAGTACGTC. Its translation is CSAIQGSSYEQYV.

The CDR3, as DNA: TGTGCCAGCAGCCCCATGGGGGGCGGGGAAGATACGCAGTATTTT. Protein product: CASSPMGGGEDTQYF. The rearrangement joins TRBV7-9 to TRBJ2-3; D tentatively reads TRBD1 or TRBD2 (6 bases each). V was pared by 5 bases and J by 5 bases, with 17 bases between. The CDR3 runs 15 residues. In germline, CDR1 is SEHNR, CDR2 FQNEAQ (reference sequence).

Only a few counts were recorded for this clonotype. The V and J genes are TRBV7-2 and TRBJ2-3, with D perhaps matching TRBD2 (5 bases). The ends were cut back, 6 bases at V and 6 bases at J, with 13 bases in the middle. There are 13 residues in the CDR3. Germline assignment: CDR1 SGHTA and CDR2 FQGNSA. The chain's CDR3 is CASSRGLRDTQYF. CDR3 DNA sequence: TGTGCCAGCAGTCGGGGATTGCGGGATACGCAGTATTTT.

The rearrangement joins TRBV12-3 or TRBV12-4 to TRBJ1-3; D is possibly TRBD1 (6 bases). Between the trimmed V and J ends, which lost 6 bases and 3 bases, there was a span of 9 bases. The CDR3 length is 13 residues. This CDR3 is CASSYRVGNTIYF. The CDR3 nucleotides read TGTGCCAGCAGCTACAGGGTTGGAAACACCATATATTTT.

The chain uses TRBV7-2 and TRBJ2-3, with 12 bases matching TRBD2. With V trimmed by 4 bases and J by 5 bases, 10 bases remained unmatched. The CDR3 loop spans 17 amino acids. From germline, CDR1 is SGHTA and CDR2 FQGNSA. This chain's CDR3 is CASSSYLAGGPGDTQYF. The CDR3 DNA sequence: TGTGCCAGCAGCTCCTATCTAGCGGGGGGGCCTGGAGATACGCAGTATTTT. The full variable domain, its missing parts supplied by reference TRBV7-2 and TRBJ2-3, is GAGVSQSPSNKVTEKGKDVELRCDPISGHTALYWYRQSLGQGLEFLIYFQGNSAPDKSGLPSDRFSAERTGGSVSTLTIQRTQQEDSAVYLCASSSYLAGGPGDTQYFGPGTRLTVL.

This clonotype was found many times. The CDR3 reads CASSSGQGTQETQYF. As DNA, the CDR3 is TGCGCCAGCAGCTCGGGACAGGGGACCCAAGAGACCCAGTACTTC. The V gene is TRBV5-1, the J gene TRBJ2-5; 10 bases line up with TRBD1. Looked up from germline, CDR1 is SGHRS and CDR2 is YFSETQ. CDR3 length: 15 residues. V was clipped by 3 bases and J by 1 base; unmatched bases: 3.

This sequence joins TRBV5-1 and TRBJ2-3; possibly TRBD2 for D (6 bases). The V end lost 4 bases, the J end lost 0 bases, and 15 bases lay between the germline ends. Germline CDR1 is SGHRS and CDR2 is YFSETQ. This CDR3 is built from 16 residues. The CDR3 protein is CASSNQGGLSTDTQYF. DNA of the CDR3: TGCGCCAGCAGCAACCAGGGAGGACTGAGCACAGATACGCAGTATTTT.

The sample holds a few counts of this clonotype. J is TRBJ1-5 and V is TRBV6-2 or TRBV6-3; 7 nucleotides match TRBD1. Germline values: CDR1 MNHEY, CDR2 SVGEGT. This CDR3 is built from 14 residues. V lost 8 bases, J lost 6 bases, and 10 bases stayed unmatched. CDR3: CASGKNRGRQPQHF. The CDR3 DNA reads TGTGCCAGCGGAAAAAACAGGGGTCGTCAGCCCCAGCATTTT.

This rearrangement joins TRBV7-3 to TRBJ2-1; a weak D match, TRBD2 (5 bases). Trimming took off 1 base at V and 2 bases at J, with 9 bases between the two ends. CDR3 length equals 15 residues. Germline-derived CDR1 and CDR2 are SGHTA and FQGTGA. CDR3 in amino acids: CASSLRGVPYNEQFF. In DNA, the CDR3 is TGTGCCAGCAGCTTAAGGGGAGTTCCCTACAATGAGCAGTTCTTC.

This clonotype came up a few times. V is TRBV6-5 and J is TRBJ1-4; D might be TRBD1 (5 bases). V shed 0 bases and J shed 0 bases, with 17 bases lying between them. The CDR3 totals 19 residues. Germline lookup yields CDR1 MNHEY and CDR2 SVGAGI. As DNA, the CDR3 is TGTGCCAGCAGTTACTCGTGGGGGGGAGATTTAGCAACTAATGAAAAACTGTTTTTT. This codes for CASSYSWGGDLATNEKLFF.

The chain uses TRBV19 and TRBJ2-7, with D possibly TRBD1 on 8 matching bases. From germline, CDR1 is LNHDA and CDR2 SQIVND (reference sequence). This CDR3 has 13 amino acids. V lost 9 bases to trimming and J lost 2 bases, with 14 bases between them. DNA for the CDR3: TGTGCCAGCACAGGGGGGGGAACCTACGAGCAGTACTTC. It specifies CASTGGGTYEQYF.

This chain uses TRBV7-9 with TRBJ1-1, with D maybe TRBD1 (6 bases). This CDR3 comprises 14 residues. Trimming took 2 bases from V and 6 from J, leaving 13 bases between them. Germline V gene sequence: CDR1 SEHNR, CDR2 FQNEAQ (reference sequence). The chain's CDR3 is CASSLWTATAEAFF. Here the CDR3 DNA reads TGTGCCAGCAGCTTATGGACAGCCACCGCTGAAGCTTTCTTT.

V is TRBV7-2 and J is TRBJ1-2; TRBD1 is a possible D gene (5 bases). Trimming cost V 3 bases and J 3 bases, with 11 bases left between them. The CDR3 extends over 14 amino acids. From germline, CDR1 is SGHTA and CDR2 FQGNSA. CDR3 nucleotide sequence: TGTGCCAGCAGCTTGGGGGTTCATCACTATGGCTACACCTTC. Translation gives CASSLGVHHYGYTF.

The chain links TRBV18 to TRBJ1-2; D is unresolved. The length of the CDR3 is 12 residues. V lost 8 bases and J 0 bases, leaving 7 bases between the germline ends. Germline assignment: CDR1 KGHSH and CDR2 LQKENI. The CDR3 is CASGTSNYGYTF. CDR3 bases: TGTGCCAGCGGCACCTCTAACTATGGCTACACCTTC.

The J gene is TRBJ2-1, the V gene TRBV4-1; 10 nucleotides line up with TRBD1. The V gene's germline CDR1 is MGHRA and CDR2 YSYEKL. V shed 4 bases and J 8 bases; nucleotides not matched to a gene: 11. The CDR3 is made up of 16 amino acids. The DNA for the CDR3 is TGCGCCAGCAGCCCCCTCAAGGGACAGGGGAGCGATGAGCAGTTCTTC. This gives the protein CASSPLKGQGSDEQFF.

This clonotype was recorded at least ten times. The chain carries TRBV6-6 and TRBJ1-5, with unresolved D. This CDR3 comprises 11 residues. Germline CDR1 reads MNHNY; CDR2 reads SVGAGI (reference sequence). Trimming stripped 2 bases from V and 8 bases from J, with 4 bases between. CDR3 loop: CASSYGEPQHF. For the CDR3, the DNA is TGTGCCAGCAGTTACGGGGAGCCCCAGCATTTT.

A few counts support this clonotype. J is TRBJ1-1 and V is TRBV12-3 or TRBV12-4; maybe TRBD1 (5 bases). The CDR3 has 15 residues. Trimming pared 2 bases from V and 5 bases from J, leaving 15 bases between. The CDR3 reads CASSLRWEGQTEAFF. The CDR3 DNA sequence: TGTGCCAGCAGTTTAAGGTGGGAGGGGCAGACTGAAGCTTTCTTT.

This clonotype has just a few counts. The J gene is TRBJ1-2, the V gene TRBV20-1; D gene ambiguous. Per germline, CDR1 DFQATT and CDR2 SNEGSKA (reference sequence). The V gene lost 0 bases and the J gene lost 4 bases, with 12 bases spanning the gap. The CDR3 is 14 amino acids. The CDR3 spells CSARDPTVAYGYTF. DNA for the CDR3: TGCAGTGCTAGAGATCCTACGGTAGCCTATGGCTACACCTTC.

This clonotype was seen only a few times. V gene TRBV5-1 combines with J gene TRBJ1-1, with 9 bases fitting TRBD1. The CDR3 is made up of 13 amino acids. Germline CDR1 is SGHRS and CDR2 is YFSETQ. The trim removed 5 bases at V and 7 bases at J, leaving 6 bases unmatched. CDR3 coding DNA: TGCGCCAGCAGTCAACAGGGGGCCGGTGAAGCTTTCTTT. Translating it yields CASSQQGAGEAFF.

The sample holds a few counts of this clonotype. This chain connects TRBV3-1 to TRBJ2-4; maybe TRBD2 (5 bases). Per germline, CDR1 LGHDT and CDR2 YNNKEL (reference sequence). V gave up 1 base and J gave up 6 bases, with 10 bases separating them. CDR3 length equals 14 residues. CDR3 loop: CASSQGGAANIQYF. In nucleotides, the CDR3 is TGTGCCAGCAGCCAAGGGGGAGCAGCAAACATTCAGTACTTC.

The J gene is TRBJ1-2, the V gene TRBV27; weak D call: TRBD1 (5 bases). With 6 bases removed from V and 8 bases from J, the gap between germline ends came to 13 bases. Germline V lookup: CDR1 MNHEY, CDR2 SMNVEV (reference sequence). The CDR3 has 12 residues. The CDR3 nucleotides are TGTGCCAGCAGGGAGGGACTTCAGGGCTACACCTTC. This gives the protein CASREGLQGYTF.